The source of this T cell receptor beta chain is a study of shared clonotypes between healthy human individuals. CDR1 and CDR2 (germline): SGHRS, YFSETQ. Germline trimming cut 4 bases from V and 2 bases from J; bases unmatched to any gene: 5. This CDR3 has 16 amino acids. Concerning this clone itself: The sample has other DNA sequences that encode this CDR3 too.

Assay used: immunoSEQ multiplex PCR; TCRdb lists only in-frame clones, some missing. The data show around 2.1 million clones, roughly 95% seen once. The source material was naive CD4+ T cells sorted from blood. Subset denoted: CD45RA+ positively selected. J is TRBJ2-3 and V is TRBV5-1; 12 positions agree with TRBD2. The receptor comes from a young man in good health. The CDR3 coding sequence is TGCGCCAGCAGCACCGGACTAGCGGGGTCCACAGATACGCAGTATTTT. This translates into CASSTGLAGSTDTQYF.